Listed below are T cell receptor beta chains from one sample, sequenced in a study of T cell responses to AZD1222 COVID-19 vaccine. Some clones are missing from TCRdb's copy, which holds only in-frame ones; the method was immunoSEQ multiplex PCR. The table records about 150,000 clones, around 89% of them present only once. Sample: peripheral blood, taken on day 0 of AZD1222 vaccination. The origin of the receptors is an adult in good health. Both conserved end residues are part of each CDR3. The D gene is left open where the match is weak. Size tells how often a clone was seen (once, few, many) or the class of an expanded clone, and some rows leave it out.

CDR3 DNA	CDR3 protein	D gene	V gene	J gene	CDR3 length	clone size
TGTGCCAGCAGCCTTGGGACAATAGCTTTCTTT	CASSLGTIAFF	NA	TRBV3-1/TRBV3-2	TRBJ1-1	11	NA
TGTGCCAGCAGCCAAGATCGGAGCTCCTACAATGAGCAGTTCTTC	CASSQDRSSYNEQFF	NA	TRBV14	TRBJ2-1	15	NA
TGCGCCAGCAGTGGTATGGGGTTCGAGACCCAGTACTTC	CASSGMGFETQYF	NA	TRBV10-1	TRBJ2-5	13	NA
TGTGCCAGCAGCATTCGGGTTGGGACTGAAGCTTTCTTT	CASSIRVGTEAFF	NA	TRBV16	TRBJ1-1	13	NA
TGTGCCAGCAGCCCAGGGGTAGGGTCGGAGGTGTATGGCTACACCTTC	CASSPGVGSEVYGYTF	NA	TRBV7-6	TRBJ1-2	16	NA
TGCGCCAGCAGCCAAAACGACAGGGGGTTATATGGCTACACCTTC	CASSQNDRGLYGYTF	TRBD1	TRBV4-3	TRBJ1-2	15	once
TGTGCCAGCAGTTTCAGCGGGTGGTCCGGGGAGCTGTTTTTT	CASSFSGWSGELFF	NA	TRBV27	TRBJ2-2	14	NA
TGTGCCAGCGTCTCAAAGCGGAGTAACTACAATGAGCAGTTCTTC	CASVSKRSNYNEQFF	NA	TRBV28	TRBJ2-1	15	NA
TGTGCCAGCAGTTCTATCGCGGGAGGGACCAGCTCCTACGAGCAGTACTTC	CASSSIAGGTSSYEQYF	TRBD2	TRBV27	TRBJ2-7	17	NA
TGTGCCATCAGTGAAATGGCCGGCTCTGGAAACACCATATATTTT	CAISEMAGSGNTIYF	NA	TRBV10-3	TRBJ1-3	15	once
TGCGCCAGCAGCCAAACCGGGACTAGCGGGGGCACAGATACGCAGTATTTT	CASSQTGTSGGTDTQYF	TRBD2	TRBV4-1	TRBJ2-3	17	NA
TGTGCCAGCAGCTCGGGACTAGCGGGAGTTGCAGATACGCAGTATTTT	CASSSGLAGVADTQYF	TRBD2	TRBV7-3	TRBJ2-3	16	NA
TGTGCCAGCAGCCTCGGGACTAGCGGTTACAATGAGCAGTTCTTC	CASSLGTSGYNEQFF	TRBD2	TRBV11-3	TRBJ2-1	15	NA
TGTGCCAGCAGCTTAATCGCTAGATCCGAGCAGTACTTC	CASSLIARSEQYF	NA	TRBV7-3	TRBJ2-7	13	NA